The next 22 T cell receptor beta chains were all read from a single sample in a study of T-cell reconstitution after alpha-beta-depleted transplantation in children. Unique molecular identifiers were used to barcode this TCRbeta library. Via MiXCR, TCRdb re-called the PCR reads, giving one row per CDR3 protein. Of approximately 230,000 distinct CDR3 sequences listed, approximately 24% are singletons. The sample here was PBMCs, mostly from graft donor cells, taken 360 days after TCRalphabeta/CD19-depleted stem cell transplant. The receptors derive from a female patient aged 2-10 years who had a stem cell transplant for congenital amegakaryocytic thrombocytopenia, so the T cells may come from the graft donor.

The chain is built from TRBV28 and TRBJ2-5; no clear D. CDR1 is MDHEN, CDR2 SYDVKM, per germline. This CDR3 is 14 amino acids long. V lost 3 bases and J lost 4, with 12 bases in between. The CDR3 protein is CASSFNGDVETQYF. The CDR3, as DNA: TGTGCCAGCAGTTTTAATGGCGACGTAGAGACCCAGTACTTC. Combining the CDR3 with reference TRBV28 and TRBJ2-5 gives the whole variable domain DVKVTQSSRYLVKRTGEKVFLECVQDMDHENMFWYRQDPGLGLRLIYFSYDVKMKEKGDIPEGYSVSREKKERFSLILESASTNQTSMYLCASSFNGDVETQYFGPGTRLLVL.

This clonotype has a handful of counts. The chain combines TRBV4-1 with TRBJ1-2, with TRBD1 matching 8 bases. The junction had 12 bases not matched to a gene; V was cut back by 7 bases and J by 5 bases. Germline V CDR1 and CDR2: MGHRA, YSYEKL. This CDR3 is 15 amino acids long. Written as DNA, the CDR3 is TGCGCCAGCACACCCGGGACAGGCCCTTGGTATGGCTACACCTTC. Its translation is CASTPGTGPWYGYTF.

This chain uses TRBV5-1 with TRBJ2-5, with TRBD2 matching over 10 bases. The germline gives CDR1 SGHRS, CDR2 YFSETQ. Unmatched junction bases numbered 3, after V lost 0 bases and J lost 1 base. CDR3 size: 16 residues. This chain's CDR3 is CASSLVPSGSQETQYF. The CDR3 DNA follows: TGCGCCAGCAGCTTGGTGCCTAGCGGGAGCCAAGAGACCCAGTACTTC. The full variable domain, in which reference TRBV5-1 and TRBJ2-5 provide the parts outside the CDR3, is KAGVTQTPRYLIKTRGQQVTLSCSPISGHRSVSWYQQTPGQGLQFLFEYFSETQRNKGNFPGRFSGRQFSNSRSEMNVSTLELGDSALYLCASSLVPSGSQETQYFGPGTRLLVL.

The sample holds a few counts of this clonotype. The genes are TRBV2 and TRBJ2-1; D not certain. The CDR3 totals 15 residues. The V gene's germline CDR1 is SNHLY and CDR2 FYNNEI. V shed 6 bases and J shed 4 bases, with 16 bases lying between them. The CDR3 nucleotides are TGTGCCAGCAGAGAACCGGGCCTTCGATACAATGAGCAGTTCTTC. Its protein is CASREPGLRYNEQFF.

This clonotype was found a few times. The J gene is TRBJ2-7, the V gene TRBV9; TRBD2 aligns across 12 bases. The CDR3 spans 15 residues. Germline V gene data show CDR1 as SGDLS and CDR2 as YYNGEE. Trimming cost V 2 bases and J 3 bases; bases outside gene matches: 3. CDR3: CASSVASGRVYEQYF. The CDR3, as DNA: TGTGCCAGCAGCGTCGCTAGCGGGAGGGTCTACGAGCAGTACTTC.

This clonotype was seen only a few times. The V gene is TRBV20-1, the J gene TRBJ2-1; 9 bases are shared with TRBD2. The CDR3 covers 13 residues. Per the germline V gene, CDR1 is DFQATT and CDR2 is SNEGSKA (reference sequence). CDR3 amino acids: CRPTSGKRGEQFF. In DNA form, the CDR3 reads TGCAGACCGACTAGCGGAAAACGGGGTGAGCAGTTCTTC.

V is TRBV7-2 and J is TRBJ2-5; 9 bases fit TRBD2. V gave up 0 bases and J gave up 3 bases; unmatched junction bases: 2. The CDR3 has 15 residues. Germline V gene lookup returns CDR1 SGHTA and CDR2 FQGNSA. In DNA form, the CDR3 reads TGTGCCAGCAGCTTAGCGCCTAGCGGGAAAGAGACCCAGTACTTC. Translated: CASSLAPSGKETQYF.

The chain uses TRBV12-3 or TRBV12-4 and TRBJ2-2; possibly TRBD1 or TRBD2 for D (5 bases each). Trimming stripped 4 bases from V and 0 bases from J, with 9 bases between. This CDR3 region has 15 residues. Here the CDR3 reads CASSSGTANTGELFF. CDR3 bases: TGTGCCAGCAGTTCCGGGACGGCGAACACCGGGGAGCTGTTTTTT.

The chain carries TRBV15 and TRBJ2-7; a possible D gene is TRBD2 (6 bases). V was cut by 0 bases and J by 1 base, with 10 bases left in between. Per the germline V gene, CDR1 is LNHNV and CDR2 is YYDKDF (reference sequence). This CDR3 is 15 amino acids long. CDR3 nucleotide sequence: TGTGCCACCAGCAGAGAGGGAGGAGGATCCTACGAGCAGTACTTC. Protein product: CATSREGGGSYEQYF. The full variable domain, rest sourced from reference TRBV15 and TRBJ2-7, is DAMVIQNPRYQVTQFGKPVTLSCSQTLNHNVMYWYQQKSSQAPKLLFHYYDKDFNNEADTPDNFQSRRPNTSFCFLDIRSPGLGDTAMYLCATSREGGGSYEQYFGPGTRLTVT.

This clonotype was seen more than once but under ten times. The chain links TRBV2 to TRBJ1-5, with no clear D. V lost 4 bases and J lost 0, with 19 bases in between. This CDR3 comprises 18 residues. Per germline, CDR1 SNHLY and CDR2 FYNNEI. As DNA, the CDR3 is TGTGCCAGCAGTGCCTCCTTGGGAAAGCGTTATAGCAATCAGCCCCAGCATTTT. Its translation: CASSASLGKRYSNQPQHF.

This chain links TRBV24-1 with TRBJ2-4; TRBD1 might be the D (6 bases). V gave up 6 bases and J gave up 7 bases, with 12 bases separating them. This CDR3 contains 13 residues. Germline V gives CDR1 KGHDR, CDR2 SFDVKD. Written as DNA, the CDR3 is TGTGCCACCAGTAATTCAGGGGAGAACATTCAGTACTTC. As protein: CATSNSGENIQYF.

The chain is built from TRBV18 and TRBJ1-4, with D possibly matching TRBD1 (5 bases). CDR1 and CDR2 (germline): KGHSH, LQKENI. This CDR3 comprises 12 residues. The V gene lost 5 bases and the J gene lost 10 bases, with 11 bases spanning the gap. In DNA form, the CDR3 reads TGTGCCAGCTCAGGGGCAGGCGGAAAACTGTTTTTT. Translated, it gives CASSGAGGKLFF.

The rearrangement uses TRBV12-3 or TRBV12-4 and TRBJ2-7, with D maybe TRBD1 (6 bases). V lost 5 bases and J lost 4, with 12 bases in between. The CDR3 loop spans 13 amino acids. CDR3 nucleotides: TGTGCCAGCAGTGCCGTACAGGGTTACGAGCAGTACTTC. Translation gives CASSAVQGYEQYF.

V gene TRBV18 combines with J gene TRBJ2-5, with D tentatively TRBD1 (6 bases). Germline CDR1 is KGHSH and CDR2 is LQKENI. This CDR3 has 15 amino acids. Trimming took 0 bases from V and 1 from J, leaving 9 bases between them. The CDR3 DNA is TGTGCCAGCTCACCACCGGGACATCTCCAAGAGACCCAGTACTTC. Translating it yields CASSPPGHLQETQYF.

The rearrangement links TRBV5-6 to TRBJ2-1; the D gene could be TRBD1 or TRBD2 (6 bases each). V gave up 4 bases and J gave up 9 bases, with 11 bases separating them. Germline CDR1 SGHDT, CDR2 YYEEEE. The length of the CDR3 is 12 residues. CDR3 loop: CASSPGASEQFF. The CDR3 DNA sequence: TGTGCCAGCAGCCCGGGGGCAAGTGAGCAGTTCTTC.

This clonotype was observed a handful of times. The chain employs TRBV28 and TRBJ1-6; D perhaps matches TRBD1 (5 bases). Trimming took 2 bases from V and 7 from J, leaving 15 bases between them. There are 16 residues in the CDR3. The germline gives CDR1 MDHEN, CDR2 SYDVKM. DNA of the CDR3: TGTGCCAGCAGTTTACCGTCGCCAGGGACCAATTCACCCCTCCACTTT. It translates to CASSLPSPGTNSPLHF. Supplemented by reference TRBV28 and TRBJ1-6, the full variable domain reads DVKVTQSSRYLVKRTGEKVFLECVQDMDHENMFWYRQDPGLGLRLIYFSYDVKMKEKGDIPEGYSVSREKKERFSLILESASTNQTSMYLCASSLPSPGTNSPLHFGNGTRLTVT.

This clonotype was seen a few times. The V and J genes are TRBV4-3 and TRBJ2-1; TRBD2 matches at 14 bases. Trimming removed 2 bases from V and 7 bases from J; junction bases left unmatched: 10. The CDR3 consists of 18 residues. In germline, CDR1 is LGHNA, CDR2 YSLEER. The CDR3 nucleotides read TGCGCCAGCAGCCAACCCCTAAGGACTAGCGGGAGGTGGAATGAGCAGTTCTTC. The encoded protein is CASSQPLRTSGRWNEQFF.

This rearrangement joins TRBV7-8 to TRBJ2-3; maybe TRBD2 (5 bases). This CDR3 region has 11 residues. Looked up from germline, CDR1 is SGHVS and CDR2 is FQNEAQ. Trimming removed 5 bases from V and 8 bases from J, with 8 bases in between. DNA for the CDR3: TGTGCCAGCAGCATGGGAGTTACGCAGTATTTT. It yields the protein CASSMGVTQYF.

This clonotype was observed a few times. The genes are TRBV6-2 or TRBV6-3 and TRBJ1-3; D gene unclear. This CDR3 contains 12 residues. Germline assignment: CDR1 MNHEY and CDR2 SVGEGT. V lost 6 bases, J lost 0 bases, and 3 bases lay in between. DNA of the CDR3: TGTGCCAGCAGAAGCTCTGGAAACACCATATATTTT. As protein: CASRSSGNTIYF.

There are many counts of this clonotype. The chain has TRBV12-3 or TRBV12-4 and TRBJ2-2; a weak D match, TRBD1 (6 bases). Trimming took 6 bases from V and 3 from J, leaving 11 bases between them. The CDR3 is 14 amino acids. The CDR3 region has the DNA TGTGCCAGCAGCCCCGGACAGTACACCGGGGAGCTGTTTTTT. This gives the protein CASSPGQYTGELFF.

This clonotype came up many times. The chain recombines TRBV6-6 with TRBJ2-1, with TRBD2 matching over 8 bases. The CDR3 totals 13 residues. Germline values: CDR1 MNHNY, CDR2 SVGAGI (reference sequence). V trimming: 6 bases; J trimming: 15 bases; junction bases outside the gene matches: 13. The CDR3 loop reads CASSSHPGLVSFF. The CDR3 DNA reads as TGTGCCAGCAGCTCACACCCGGGACTAGTTTCGTTCTTC.

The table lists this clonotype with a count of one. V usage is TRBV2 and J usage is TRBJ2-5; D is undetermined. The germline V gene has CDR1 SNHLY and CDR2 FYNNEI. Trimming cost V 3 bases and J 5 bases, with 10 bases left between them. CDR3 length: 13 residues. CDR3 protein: CASSELWVETQYF. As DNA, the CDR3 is TGTGCCAGCAGTGAGCTCTGGGTGGAGACCCAGTACTTC.